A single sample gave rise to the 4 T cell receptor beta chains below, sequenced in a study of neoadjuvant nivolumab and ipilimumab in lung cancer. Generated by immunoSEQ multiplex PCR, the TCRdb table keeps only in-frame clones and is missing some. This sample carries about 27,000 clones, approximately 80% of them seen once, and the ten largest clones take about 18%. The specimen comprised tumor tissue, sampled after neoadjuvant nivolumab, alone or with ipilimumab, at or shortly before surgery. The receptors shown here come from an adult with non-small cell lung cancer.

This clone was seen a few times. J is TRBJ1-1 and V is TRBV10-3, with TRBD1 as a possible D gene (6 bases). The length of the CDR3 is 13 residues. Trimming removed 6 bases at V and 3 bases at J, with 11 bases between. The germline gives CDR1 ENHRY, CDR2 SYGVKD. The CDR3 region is CAIRVTGDTEAFF. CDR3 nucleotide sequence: TGTGCCATCAGAGTGACAGGAGACACTGAAGCTTTCTTT.

The CDR3, as DNA: TGTGCCAGCAGCTTAATGGGGGGGGACCAAGAGACCCAGTACTTC. This sequence encodes CASSLMGGDQETQYF. This chain joins TRBV7-3 and TRBJ2-5; TRBD2 agrees at 7 bases. Looked up from germline, CDR1 is SGHTA and CDR2 is FQGTGA. V trimming: 1 base; J trimming: 0 bases; junction bases outside the gene matches: 2. The CDR3 runs 15 residues.

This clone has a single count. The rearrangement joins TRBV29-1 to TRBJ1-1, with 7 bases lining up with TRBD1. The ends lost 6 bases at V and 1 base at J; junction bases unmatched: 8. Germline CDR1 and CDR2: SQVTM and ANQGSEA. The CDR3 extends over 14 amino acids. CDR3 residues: CSVTRDSANTEAFF. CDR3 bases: TGCAGCGTGACCCGGGACAGCGCGAACACTGAAGCTTTCTTT.

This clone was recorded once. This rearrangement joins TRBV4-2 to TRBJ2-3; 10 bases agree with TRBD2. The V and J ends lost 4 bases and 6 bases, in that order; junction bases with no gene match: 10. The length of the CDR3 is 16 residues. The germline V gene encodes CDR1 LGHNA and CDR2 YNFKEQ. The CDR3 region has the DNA TGTGCCAGCAGCCGAGTAAGCGGGGGGGCAAGGGATACGCAGTATTTT. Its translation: CASSRVSGGARDTQYF.